Reported below is one TCR beta chain. The data were obtained in a study of blood T cell repertoires in COVID-19. Overall study: Some COVID-19 samples were acute and others convalescent; all came from the United States, Italy and Spain.

CDR1 SGDLS and CDR2 YYNGEE come from the germline V gene. This CDR3 region has 17 residues. Trimming removed 4 bases from V and 4 bases from J, with 21 bases in between. Data came from immunoSEQ multiplex PCR; TCRdb stores just in-frame clones and leaves some out. The sample consists of some 160,000 clones, under 80% of them appearing once. The TCR sequence derives from a man in his sixties with acute or convalescent COVID-19. The sequencing sample was made of peripheral blood. V gene TRBV9 combines with J gene TRBJ2-1; a possible D gene is TRBD2 (6 bases). The CDR3 coding sequence is TGTGCCAGCAGCCGATCGGGAGAGACAGCGCTATACAATGAGCAGTTCTTC. As protein: CASSRSGETALYNEQFF.